The 25 T cell receptor beta chains below were found in one sample sequenced in a study of cytomegalovirus exposure and HLA in healthy donors. Primers for the PCR totalled 60 Vbeta and 13 Jbeta. TCRdb's copy holds only in-frame clones and misses some; the assay was immunoSEQ multiplex PCR. The sample consists of 95,000 to 120,000 clones, roughly 71% of them appearing once. Sequences were obtained from PBMCs. All receptors derive from a man between 18 and 29 years old in good health and CMV-seropositive.

A few counts support this clone. The V call is TRBV6-5, the J call TRBJ1-6; no reliable D call. The V and J ends lost 8 bases and 9 bases respectively, with 20 bases between them. Germline V CDR1 and CDR2: MNHEY, SVGAGI. The CDR3 consists of 15 residues. As DNA, the CDR3 is TGTGCCAGCCGGCGGGGTGGGGTAGATAGTTCACCCCTCCACTTT. As protein: CASRRGGVDSSPLHF.

This sequence joins TRBV2 and TRBJ1-6; possibly TRBD1 for D (5 bases). Germline CDR1 and CDR2: SNHLY and FYNNEI. The CDR3 totals 15 residues. Trimming removed 1 base at V and 6 bases at J, with 10 bases between. CDR3 sequence reads: CASSEGTRSNSPLHF. CDR3 sequence (DNA): TGTGCCAGCAGTGAAGGGACACGGTCTAATTCACCCCTCCACTTT.

In DNA form, the CDR3 reads TGTGCCAGCAGCTTGGTTACTAGCGGGGGAGCGTTCTTC. Encoded protein: CASSLVTSGGAFF. The chain is built from TRBV5-6 and TRBJ2-1; 11 nucleotides match TRBD2. Germline lookup yields CDR1 SGHDT and CDR2 YYEEEE. This CDR3 comprises 13 residues. J gave up 15 bases and V 0 bases, and 5 bases lay outside the gene matches.

The chain has TRBV7-6 and TRBJ2-3; 9 bases are a match to TRBD1. This CDR3 is built from 17 residues. Germline loops: CDR1 SGHVS, CDR2 FNYEAQ. J was trimmed by 1 base and V by 5 bases; bases with no gene match: 10. As DNA, the CDR3 is TGTGCCAGCAGCCCGCACCCGGGACAGGGTGGCACAGATACGCAGTATTTT. It encodes CASSPHPGQGGTDTQYF.

The V call is TRBV29-1, the J call TRBJ1-2; D gene unclear. V shed 5 bases and J shed 2 bases, with 6 bases lying between them. CDR3 size: 11 residues. Germline V gene sequence: CDR1 SQVTM, CDR2 ANQGSEA. The CDR3 DNA reads TGCAGCGTTAACGGGAACTATGGCTACACCTTC. It is translated as CSVNGNYGYTF. Combining the CDR3 with reference TRBV29-1 and TRBJ1-2 gives the whole variable domain SAVISQKPSRDICQRGTSLTIQCQVDSQVTMMFWYRQQPGQSLTLIATANQGSEATYESGFVIDKFPISRPNLTFSTLTVSNMSPEDSSIYLCSVNGNYGYTFGSGTRLTVV.

The genes are TRBV5-4 and TRBJ2-5, with 10 positions matching TRBD2. CDR3 length equals 17 residues. Trimming cost V 9 bases and J 5 bases; bases outside gene matches: 19. Germline-derived CDR1 and CDR2 are SGHNT and YYREEE (reference sequence). Here the CDR3 DNA reads TGTGCCATCGCCCACCTTAGCGGGGGGCCGGTTGGGGAGACCCAGTACTTC. Residues: CAIAHLSGGPVGETQYF.

V is TRBV4-1 and J is TRBJ2-6; maybe TRBD2 (5 bases). The CDR3 consists of 18 residues. Trimming shortened V by 0 bases and J by 2 bases, and 14 bases separated the two germline ends. Germline V gives CDR1 MGHRA, CDR2 YSYEKL. The CDR3 is CASSQEGLGSTGANVLTF. The CDR3 DNA reads TGCGCCAGCAGCCAAGAAGGACTTGGGTCCACTGGGGCCAACGTCCTGACTTTC.

This rearrangement joins TRBV5-6 to TRBJ1-2; D gene unclear. CDR1 is SGHDT, CDR2 YYEEEE, per germline. The CDR3 totals 17 residues. The V gene lost 2 bases and the J gene lost 0 bases, with 17 bases spanning the gap. CDR3 coding DNA: TGTGCCAGCAGCTTTATAATAGGAAGGGAGGCTAACTATGGCTACACCTTC. It is translated as CASSFIIGREANYGYTF.

V and J are TRBV7-9 and TRBJ2-2; D unclear. This CDR3 spans 14 amino acids. Trimming removed 4 bases at V and 4 bases at J, with 10 bases between. CDR1 is SEHNR and CDR2 is FQNEAQ in the germline V gene (reference sequence). CDR3 region: CASSYSSSTGELFF. The CDR3 DNA reads TGTGCCAGCAGCTACTCCTCGAGCACCGGGGAGCTGTTTTTT.

In DNA, the CDR3 is TGTGCCAGCAGCCAAAACGCGGACACGGCGGGGGAGCAGTACGTC. Protein sequence: CASSQNADTAGEQYV. This chain connects TRBV11-2 to TRBJ2-7, with a tentative D call TRBD2 (6 bases). The CDR3 is 15 residues long. Per germline, CDR1 SGHAT and CDR2 FQNNGV. Trimming cost V 5 bases and J 7 bases, with 21 bases left between them.

CDR3 DNA: TGTGCCAGCAGTAACGGACAGGGGCTCTACGAGCAGTACTTC. This codes for CASSNGQGLYEQYF. This chain connects TRBV6-1 to TRBJ2-7; 9 positions match TRBD1. V was pared by 5 bases and J by 3 bases, with 5 bases of the junction left unmatched. Per the germline V gene, CDR1 is MNHNS and CDR2 is SASEGT. The CDR3 runs to 14 residues.

This clone was found once. V is TRBV5-6 and J is TRBJ2-2; tentative D call: TRBD1 (6 bases). Germline CDR1 SGHDT, CDR2 YYEEEE. The CDR3 runs 18 residues. Deletions cut 4 bases from V and 2 bases from J, with 21 bases between. CDR3 bases: TGTGCCAGCAGCCCGCCGACAGGATCCACGCCTAACACCGGGGAGCTGTTTTTT. It codes for CASSPPTGSTPNTGELFF.

This chain connects TRBV5-6 to TRBJ2-1; TRBD2 might be the D (5 bases). This CDR3 is 16 amino acids long. Trimming pared 0 bases from V and 1 base from J, leaving 11 bases between. Germline assignment: CDR1 SGHDT and CDR2 YYEEEE. This CDR3 is CASSLGELLSYNEQFF. CDR3 DNA sequence: TGTGCCAGCAGCTTGGGGGAGTTATTATCCTACAATGAGCAGTTCTTC.

Comment on this clone: The same CDR3 also results from other DNA sequences found in this sample. This chain joins TRBV6-6 and TRBJ2-2; a weak D match, TRBD1 (5 bases). CDR3 length: 15 residues. From germline, CDR1 is MNHNY and CDR2 SVGAGI (reference sequence). The V end was cut by 6 bases, the J end by 1 base, with 12 bases between. The CDR3 DNA sequence: TGTGCCAGCAGACCAACAGGTTTGAACACCGGGGAGCTGTTTTTT. This sequence encodes CASRPTGLNTGELFF.

The rearrangement joins TRBV6-1 to TRBJ1-2, with TRBD1 identical over 7 bases. The CDR3 consists of 14 residues. Germline CDR1 MNHNS, CDR2 SASEGT. Germline trimming cut 6 bases from V and 5 bases from J; bases unmatched to any gene: 9. In DNA form, the CDR3 reads TGTGCCAGCAGCTACACTCCGACAGGGTATGGCTACACCTTC. Translation: CASSYTPTGYGYTF.

This chain joins TRBV21-1 and TRBJ1-3. TRBV21-1 has pseudogene status. The CDR3 totals 16 residues. CDR3 amino acids: CASSKDAYISGNTIYF. CDR3 coding DNA: TGTGCCAGCAGCAAAGATGCGTATATCTCTGGAAACACCATATATTTT.

This chain uses TRBV7-9 with TRBJ2-2; 12 nucleotides agree with TRBD2. CDR1 SEHNR and CDR2 FQNEAQ come from the germline V gene (reference sequence). Trimming took 2 bases from V and 14 from J; bases not matched to a gene: 18. This CDR3 contains 18 residues. In DNA form, the CDR3 reads TGTGCCAGCAGCTTACCCCCGGGACTAGCGGGCCACCTACCTCAACTGTTTTTT. Protein product: CASSLPPGLAGHLPQLFF.

V is TRBV7-9 and J is TRBJ2-1; weak D call: TRBD2 (7 bases). V was clipped by 5 bases and J by 4 bases, with 12 bases between them. CDR1 is SEHNR, CDR2 FQNEAQ, per germline (reference sequence). The CDR3 length is 14 residues. CDR3 in amino acids: CASSQGREYNEQFF. CDR3 in DNA: TGTGCCAGCAGCCAGGGGAGGGAGTACAATGAGCAGTTCTTC.

DNA of the CDR3: TGTGCCAGTACCACCCAGTGGACTAGCGAGAGCACAGATACGCAGTATTTT. This encodes CASTTQWTSESTDTQYF. The chain links TRBV19 to TRBJ2-3; the match to TRBD2 covers 9 bases. The J segment lost 0 bases and the V segment lost 7 bases, leaving 11 bases of the junction unmatched. Germline V gene lookup returns CDR1 LNHDA and CDR2 SQIVND (reference sequence). CDR3 length: 17 residues.

This clone has just one count. V and J are TRBV7-2 and TRBJ2-2; a weak D match, TRBD1 (5 bases). V was clipped by 10 bases and J by 2 bases, with 14 bases between them. CDR1 and CDR2 from the germline V gene are SGHTA and FQGNSA. This CDR3 is 14 amino acids long. DNA of the CDR3: TGTGCCACCACACTGGGGCCTAACACCGGGGAGCTGTTTTTT. Translated, it gives CATTLGPNTGELFF.

This chain uses TRBV2 with TRBJ2-6, with a weak D call TRBD1 (5 bases). CDR1 and CDR2 (germline): SNHLY, FYNNEI. The CDR3 has 12 residues. The V end lost 8 bases, the J end lost 4 bases, and 6 bases lay between the germline ends. For the CDR3, the DNA is TGTGCCAGCCAGGGAGGGGCCAACGTCCTGACTTTC. Translated, it gives CASQGGANVLTF.

The V gene is TRBV10-3, the J gene TRBJ2-7, with TRBD1 as a possible D gene (6 bases). Germline assignment: CDR1 ENHRY and CDR2 SYGVKD. The ends were cut back, 0 bases at V and 1 base at J, with 13 bases in the middle. The CDR3 consists of 16 residues. CDR3 DNA sequence: TGTGCCATCAGTGAGTCGAGCCCAGGGGCTTCCTACGAGCAGTACTTC. Protein product: CAISESSPGASYEQYF.

The rearrangement joins TRBV6-6 to TRBJ2-2; D ambiguous. Germline CDR1 and CDR2: MNHNY and SVGAGI (reference sequence). Deletions cut 7 bases from V and 0 bases from J, with 9 bases between. CDR3 size: 14 residues. CDR3 bases: TGTGCCAGCATCAAACTTCCGAACACCGGGGAGCTGTTTTTT. Protein sequence: CASIKLPNTGELFF.

V is TRBV7-2 and J is TRBJ2-5; 8 nucleotides align to TRBD2. Germline assignment: CDR1 SGHTA and CDR2 FQGNSA. Trimming at V came to 4 bases and at J to 1 base, leaving 5 bases not matched to a gene. The CDR3 consists of 15 residues. CDR3: CASSSRGGPQETQYF. The CDR3 bases are TGTGCCAGCAGCTCTCGGGGGGGCCCCCAAGAGACCCAGTACTTC.

As to this clone: A junction end diverges from the germline sequence, so it may reflect a read error. The chain couples TRBV15 to TRBJ1-6, with no clear D. Germline values: CDR1 LNHNV, CDR2 YYDKDF (reference sequence). This CDR3 contains 16 residues. CDR3 sequence: CATSRDFKGGGSPPHF. As DNA, the CDR3 is TGTGCCACCAGCAGAGATTTTAAGGGTGGAGGTTCACCCCCCCACTTT.